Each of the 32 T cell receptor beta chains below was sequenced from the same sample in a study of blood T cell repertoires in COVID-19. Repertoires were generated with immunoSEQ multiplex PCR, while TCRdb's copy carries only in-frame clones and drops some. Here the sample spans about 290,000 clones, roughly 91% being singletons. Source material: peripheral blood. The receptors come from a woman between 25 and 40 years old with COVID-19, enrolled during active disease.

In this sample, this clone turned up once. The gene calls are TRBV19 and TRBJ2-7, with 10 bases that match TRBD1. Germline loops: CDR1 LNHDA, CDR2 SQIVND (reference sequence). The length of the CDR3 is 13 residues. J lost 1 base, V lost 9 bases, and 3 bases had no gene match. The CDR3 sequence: CARGQGLSYEQYF. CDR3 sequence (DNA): TGTGCCAGGGGACAGGGGCTTTCCTACGAGCAGTACTTC.

The CDR3 sequence: CASSLGQGSDTQYF. CDR3 DNA: TGCGCCAGCAGCTTGGGGCAGGGTTCAGATACGCAGTATTTT. The chain employs TRBV5-1 and TRBJ2-3; D might be TRBD1 (5 bases). Germline V CDR1 and CDR2: SGHRS, YFSETQ. V lost 0 bases and J 4 bases, leaving 9 bases between the germline ends. This CDR3 contains 14 residues.

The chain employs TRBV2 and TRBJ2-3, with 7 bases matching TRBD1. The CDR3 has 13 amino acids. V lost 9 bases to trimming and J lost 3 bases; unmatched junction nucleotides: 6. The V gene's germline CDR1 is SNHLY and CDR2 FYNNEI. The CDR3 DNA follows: TGTGCCAGACCAGGGGGTACTACAGATACGCAGTATTTT. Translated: CARPGGTTDTQYF. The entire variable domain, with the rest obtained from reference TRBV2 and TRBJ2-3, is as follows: EPEVTQTPSHQVTQMGQEVILRCVPISNHLYFYWYRQILGQKVEFLVSFYNNEISEKSEIFDDQFSVERPDGSNFTLKIRSTKLEDSAMYFCARPGGTTDTQYFGPGTRLTVL.

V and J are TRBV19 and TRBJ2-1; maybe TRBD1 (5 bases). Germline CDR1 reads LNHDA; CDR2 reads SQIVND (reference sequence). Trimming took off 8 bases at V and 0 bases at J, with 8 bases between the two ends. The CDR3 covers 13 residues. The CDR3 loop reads CASSDSSYNEQFF. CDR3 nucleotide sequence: TGTGCCAGTTCAGACAGCTCCTACAATGAGCAGTTCTTC.

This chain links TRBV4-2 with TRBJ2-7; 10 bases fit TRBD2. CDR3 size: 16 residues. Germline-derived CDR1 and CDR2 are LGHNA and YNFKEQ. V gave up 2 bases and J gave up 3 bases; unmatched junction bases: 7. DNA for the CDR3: TGTGCCAGCAGCCAACCCATTAGCGGGGGGTACTACGAGCAGTACTTC. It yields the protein CASSQPISGGYYEQYF.

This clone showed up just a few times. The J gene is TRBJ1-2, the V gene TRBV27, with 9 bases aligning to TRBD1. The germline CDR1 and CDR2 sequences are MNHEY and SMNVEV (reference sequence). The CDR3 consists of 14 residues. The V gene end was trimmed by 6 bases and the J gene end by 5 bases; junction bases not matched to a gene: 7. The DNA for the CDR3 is TGTGCCAGCAGGGGACAGGGTGGTTGGTATGGCTACACCTTC. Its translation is CASRGQGGWYGYTF.

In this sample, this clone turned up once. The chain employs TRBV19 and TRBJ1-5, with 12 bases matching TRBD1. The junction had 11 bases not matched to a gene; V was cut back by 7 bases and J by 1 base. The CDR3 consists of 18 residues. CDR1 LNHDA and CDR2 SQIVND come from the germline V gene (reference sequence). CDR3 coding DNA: TGTGCCAGTACCTCTGGGACAGGGGGCGCGAGGAGCAATCAGCCCCAGCATTTT. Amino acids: CASTSGTGGARSNQPQHF.

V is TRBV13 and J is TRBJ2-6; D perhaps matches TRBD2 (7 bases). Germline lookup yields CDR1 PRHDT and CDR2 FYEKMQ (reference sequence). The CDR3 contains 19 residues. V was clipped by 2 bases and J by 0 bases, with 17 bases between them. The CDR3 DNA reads TGTGCCAGCAGCTTACACCGCGGGGGCAAATTCTCTGGGGCCAACGTCCTGACTTTC. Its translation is CASSLHRGGKFSGANVLTF. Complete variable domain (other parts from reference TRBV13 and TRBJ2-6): AAGVIQSPRHLIKEKRETATLKCYPIPRHDTVYWYQQGPGQDPQFLISFYEKMQSDKGSIPDRFSAQQFSDYHSELNMSSLELGDSALYFCASSLHRGGKFSGANVLTFGAGSRLTVL.

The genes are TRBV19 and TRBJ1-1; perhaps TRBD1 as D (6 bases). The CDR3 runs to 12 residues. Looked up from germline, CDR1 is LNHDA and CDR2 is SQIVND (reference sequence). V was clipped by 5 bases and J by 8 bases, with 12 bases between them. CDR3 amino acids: CASSPTGLEAFF. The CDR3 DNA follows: TGTGCCAGTAGTCCCACAGGGCTGGAAGCTTTCTTT.

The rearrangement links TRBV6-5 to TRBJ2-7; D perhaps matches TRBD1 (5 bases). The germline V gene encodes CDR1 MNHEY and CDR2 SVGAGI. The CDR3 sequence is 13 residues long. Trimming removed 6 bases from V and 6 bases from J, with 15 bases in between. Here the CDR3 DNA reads TGTGCCAGCAGGGATTCAGGGTCGGGCGAGCAGTACTTC. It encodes CASRDSGSGEQYF.

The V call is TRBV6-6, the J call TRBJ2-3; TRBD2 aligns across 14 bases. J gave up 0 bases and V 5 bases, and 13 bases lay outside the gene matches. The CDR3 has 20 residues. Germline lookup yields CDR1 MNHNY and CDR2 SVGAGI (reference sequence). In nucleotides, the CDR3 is TGTGCCAGCAGTCCGCTTGGACTAGCGGGGGGCCTCGGTAGCACAGATACGCAGTATTTT. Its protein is CASSPLGLAGGLGSTDTQYF.

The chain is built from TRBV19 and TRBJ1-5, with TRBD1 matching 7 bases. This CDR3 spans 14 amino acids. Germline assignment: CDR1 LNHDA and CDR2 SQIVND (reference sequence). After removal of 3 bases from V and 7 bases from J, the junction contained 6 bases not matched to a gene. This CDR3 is CASSMVQGEQPQHF. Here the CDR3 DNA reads TGTGCCAGTAGTATGGTTCAGGGGGAACAGCCCCAGCATTTT.

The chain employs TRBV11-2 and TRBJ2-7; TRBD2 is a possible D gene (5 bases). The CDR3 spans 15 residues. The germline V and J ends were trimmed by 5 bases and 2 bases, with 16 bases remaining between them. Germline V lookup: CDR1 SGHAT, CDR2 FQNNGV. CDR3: CASSGLDGITYEQYF. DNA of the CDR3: TGTGCCAGCAGCGGACTCGACGGGATTACCTACGAGCAGTACTTC.

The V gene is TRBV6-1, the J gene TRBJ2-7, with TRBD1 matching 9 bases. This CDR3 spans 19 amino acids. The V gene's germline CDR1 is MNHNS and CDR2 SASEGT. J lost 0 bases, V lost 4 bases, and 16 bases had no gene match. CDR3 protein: CASSATGTGYPISSYEQYF. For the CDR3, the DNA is TGTGCCAGCAGTGCCACCGGGACAGGGTACCCAATTAGCTCCTACGAGCAGTACTTC.

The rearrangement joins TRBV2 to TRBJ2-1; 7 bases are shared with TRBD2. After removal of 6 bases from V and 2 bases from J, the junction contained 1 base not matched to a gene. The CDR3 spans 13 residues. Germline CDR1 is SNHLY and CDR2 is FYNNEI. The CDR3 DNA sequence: TGTGCCAGCAGGCGGGGGACCTACAATGAGCAGTTCTTC. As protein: CASRRGTYNEQFF.

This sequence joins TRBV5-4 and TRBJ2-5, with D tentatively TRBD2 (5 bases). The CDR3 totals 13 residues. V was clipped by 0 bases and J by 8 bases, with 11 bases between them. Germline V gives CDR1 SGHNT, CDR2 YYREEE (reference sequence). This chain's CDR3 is CASSLDRESTQYF. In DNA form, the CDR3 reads TGTGCCAGCAGCTTGGACCGGGAATCAACCCAGTACTTC. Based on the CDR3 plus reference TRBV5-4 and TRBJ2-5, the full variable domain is ETGVTQSPTHLIKTRGQQVTLRCSSQSGHNTVSWYQQALGQGPQFIFQYYREEENGRGNFPPRFSGLQFPNYSSELNVNALELDDSALYLCASSLDRESTQYFGPGTRLLVL.

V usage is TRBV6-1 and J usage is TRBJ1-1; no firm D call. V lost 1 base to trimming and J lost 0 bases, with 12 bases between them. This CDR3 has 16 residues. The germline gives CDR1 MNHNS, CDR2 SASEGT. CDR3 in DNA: TGTGCCAGCAGTGAAGGATTCGGTGGAGTGAACACTGAAGCTTTCTTT. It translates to CASSEGFGGVNTEAFF.

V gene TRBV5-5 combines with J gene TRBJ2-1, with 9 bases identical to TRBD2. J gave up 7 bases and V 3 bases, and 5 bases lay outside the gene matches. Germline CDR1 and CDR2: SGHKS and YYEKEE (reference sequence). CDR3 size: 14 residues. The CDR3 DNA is TGTGCCAGCAGCTCGGGACTAGCTGTTAATGAGCAGTTCTTC. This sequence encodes CASSSGLAVNEQFF.

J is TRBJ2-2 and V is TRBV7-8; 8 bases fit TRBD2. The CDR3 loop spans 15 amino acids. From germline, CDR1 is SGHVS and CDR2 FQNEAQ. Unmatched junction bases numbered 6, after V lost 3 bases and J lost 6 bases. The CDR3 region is CASSLPRLAPGELFF. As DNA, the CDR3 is TGTGCCAGCAGCTTGCCCAGACTAGCGCCCGGGGAGCTGTTTTTT.

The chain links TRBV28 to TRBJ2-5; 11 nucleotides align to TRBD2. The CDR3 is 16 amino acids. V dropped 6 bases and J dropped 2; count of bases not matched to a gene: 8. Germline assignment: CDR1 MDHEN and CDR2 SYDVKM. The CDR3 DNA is TGTGCCAGCAGCCAGAGGACTAGCGGGTGGCAAGAGACCCAGTACTTC. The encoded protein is CASSQRTSGWQETQYF.

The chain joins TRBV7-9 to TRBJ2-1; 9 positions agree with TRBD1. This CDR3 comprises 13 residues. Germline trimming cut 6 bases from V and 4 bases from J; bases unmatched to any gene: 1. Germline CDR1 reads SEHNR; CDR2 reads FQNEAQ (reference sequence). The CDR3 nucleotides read TGTGCCAGCAGGGGACAGGGTTACAATGAGCAGTTCTTC. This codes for CASRGQGYNEQFF.

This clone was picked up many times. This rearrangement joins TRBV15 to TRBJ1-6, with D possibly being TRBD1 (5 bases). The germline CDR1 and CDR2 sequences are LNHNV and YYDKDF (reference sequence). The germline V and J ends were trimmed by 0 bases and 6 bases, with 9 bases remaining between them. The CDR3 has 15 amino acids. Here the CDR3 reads CATSRDPTANSPLHF. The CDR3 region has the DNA TGTGCCACCAGCAGAGATCCGACAGCTAATTCACCCCTCCACTTT.

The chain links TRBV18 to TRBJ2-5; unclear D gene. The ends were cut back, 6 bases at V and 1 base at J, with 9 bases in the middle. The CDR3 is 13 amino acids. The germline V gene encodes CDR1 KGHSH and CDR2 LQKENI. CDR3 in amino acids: CASSGQAQETQYF. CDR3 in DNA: TGTGCCAGCTCTGGGCAGGCCCAAGAGACCCAGTACTTC.

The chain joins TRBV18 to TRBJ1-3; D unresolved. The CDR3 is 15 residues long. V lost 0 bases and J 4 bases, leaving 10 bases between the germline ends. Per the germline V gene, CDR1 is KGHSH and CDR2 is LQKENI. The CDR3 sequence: CASSPPIITGNTIYF. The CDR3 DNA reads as TGTGCCAGCTCACCACCAATAATAACAGGAAACACCATATATTTT.

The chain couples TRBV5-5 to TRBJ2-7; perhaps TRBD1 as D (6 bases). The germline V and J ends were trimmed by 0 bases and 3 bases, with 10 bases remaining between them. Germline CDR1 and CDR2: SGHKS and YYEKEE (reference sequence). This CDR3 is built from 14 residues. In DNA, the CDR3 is TGTGCCAGCAGCTTGGGTCAGGGGTACTACGAGCAGTACTTC. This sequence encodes CASSLGQGYYEQYF. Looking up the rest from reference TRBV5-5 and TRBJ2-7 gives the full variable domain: DAGVTQSPTHLIKTRGQQVTLRCSPISGHKSVSWYQQVLGQGPQFIFQYYEKEERGRGNFPDRFSARQFPNYSSELNVNALLLGDSALYLCASSLGQGYYEQYFGPGTRLTVT.

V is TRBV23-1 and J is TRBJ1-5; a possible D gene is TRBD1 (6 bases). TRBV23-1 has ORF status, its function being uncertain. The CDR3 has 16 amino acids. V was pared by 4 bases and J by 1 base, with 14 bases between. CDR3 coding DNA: TGCGCCAGCAGTCCCCGTGGGGGCTTAAGCAATCAGCCCCAGCATTTT. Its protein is CASSPRGGLSNQPQHF.

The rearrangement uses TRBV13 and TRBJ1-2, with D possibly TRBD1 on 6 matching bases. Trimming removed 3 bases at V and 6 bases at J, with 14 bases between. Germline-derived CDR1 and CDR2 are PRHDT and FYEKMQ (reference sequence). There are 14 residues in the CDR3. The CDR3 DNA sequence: TGTGCCAGCAGCTTGGGCAGGGGAATCAATGGCTACACCTTC. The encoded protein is CASSLGRGINGYTF.

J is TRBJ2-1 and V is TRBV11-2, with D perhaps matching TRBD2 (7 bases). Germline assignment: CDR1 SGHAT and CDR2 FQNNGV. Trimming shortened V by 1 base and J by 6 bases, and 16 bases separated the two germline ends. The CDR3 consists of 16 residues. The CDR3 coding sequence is TGTGCCAGCAGCTTAGCGGGGGGCCCATCTGGCAATGAGCAGTTCTTC. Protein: CASSLAGGPSGNEQFF.

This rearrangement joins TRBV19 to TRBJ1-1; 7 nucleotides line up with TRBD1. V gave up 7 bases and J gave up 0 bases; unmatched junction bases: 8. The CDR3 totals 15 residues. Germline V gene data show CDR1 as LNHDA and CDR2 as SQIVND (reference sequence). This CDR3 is CASKRGHSMNTEAFF. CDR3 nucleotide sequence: TGTGCCAGTAAAAGGGGGCATTCTATGAACACTGAAGCTTTCTTT.

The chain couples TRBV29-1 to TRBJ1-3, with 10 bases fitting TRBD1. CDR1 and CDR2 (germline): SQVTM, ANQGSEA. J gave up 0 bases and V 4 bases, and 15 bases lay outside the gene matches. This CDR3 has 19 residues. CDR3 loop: CSVARPGTGDPSSGNTIYF. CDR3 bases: TGCAGCGTTGCCCGTCCCGGGACAGGGGACCCCAGCTCTGGAAACACCATATATTTT.

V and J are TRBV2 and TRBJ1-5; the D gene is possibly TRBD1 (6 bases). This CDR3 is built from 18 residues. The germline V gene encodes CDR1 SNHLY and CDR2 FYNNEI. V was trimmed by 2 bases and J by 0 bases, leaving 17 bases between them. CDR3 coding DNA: TGTGCCAGCAGTGAATTAGGGTCAGGGACACTTAGCAATCAGCCCCAGCATTTT. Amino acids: CASSELGSGTLSNQPQHF.

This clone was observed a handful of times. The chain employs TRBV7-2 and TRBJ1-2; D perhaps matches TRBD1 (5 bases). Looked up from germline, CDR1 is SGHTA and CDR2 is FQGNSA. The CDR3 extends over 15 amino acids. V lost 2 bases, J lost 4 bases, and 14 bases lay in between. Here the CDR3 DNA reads TGTGCCAGCAGCTTACCCGCGACAGAGCTCTATGGCTACACCTTC. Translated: CASSLPATELYGYTF. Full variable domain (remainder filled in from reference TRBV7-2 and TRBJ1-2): GAGVSQSPSNKVTEKGKDVELRCDPISGHTALYWYRQSLGQGLEFLIYFQGNSAPDKSGLPSDRFSAERTGGSVSTLTIQRTQQEDSAVYLCASSLPATELYGYTFGSGTRLTVV.